The clone carrying this T cell receptor beta chain came up a few times. Its antigen is currently unknown. The data were obtained in a study of cytomegalovirus exposure and HLA in healthy donors. Study information: Most genotyped donors, about four fifths of some 400, had Caucasian-associated genetic ancestry.

The CDR3 is 16 residues long. Trimming removed 2 bases at V and 5 bases at J, with 15 bases between. The V gene's germline CDR1 is MDHEN and CDR2 SYDVKM. The study, taken as a whole, reports: In a later analysis, DRB1 alleles had the most associated TCRs; HLA-C alleles the fewest. Cytomegalovirus status was reportedly diagnosed by the classifier with high specificity and sensitivity. Some segments of the V type, notably TRBV6-2 and TRBV6-3, were excluded as indistinguishable.

The PCR ran on 60 Vbeta and 13 Jbeta primers. Repertoires were generated with immunoSEQ multiplex PCR, while TCRdb's copy carries only in-frame clones and drops some. The repertoire holds 75,000 to 90,000 clones, with around 9.1% as singletons. J is TRBJ2-2 and V is TRBV28; no definite D call. Sequenced input: PBMCs. This clonotype was sampled from a man aged 60 to 69 in good health and CMV-seropositive. CDR3 in amino acids: CASSLREARGTGELFF. The CDR3 DNA reads TGTGCCAGCAGTTTACGCGAGGCTCGTGGAACCGGGGAGCTGTTTTTT.